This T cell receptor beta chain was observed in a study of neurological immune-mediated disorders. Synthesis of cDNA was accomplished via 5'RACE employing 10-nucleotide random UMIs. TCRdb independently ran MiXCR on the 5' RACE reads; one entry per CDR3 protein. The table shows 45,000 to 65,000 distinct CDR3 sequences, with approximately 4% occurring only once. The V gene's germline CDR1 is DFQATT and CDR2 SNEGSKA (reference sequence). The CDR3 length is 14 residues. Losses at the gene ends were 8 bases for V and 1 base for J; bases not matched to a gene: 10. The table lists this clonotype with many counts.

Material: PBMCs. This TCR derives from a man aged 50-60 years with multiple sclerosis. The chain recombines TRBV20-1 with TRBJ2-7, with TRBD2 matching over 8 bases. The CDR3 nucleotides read TGCAGTTCGGGGAGAAGCGGGGGATCCTACGAGCAGTACTTC. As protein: CSSGRSGGSYEQYF.